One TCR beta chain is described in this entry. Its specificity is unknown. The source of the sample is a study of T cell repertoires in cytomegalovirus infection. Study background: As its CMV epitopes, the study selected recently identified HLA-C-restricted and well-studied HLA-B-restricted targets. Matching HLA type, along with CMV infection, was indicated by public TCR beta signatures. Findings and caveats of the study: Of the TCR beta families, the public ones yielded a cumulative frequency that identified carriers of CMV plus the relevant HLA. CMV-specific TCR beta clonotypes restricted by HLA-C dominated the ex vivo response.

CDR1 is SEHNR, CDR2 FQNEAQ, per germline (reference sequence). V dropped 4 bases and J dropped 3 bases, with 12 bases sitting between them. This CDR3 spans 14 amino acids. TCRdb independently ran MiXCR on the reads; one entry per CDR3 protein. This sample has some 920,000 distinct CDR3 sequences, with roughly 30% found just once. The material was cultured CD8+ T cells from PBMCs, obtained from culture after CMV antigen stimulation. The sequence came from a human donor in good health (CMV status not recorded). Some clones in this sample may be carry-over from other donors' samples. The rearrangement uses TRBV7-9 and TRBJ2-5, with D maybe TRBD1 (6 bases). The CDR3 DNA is TGTGCCAGCAGCTCTCTGGACAGCGAAGAGACCCAGTACTTC. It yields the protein CASSSLDSEETQYF.